Given below is one TCR beta chain in context. Each CDR3 protein gets one entry after TCRdb re-called the RT-PCR reads with MiXCR. In the table there are about 680,000 distinct CDR3 sequences, 13% to 15% of which are singletons. Per the germline V gene, CDR1 is MNHNS and CDR2 is SASEGT. This CDR3 contains 17 residues. V was cut by 2 bases and J by 4 bases, with 20 bases left in between. Sequenced sample: memory CD4+ T cells from blood. The V gene is TRBV6-1, the J gene TRBJ1-2, with D perhaps TRBD1 (6 bases). The receptor's source is a female donor in good health, serving as a healthy control. The CDR3 DNA reads as TGTGCCAGCAGTGAACCCCCTAGGGGGGGCGGCATCTATGGCTACACCTTC. Its translation is CASSEPPRGGGIYGYTF.